These 19 T cell receptor beta chains originate from one sample sequenced in a study of blood T cell repertoires in COVID-19. Assay used: immunoSEQ multiplex PCR; TCRdb lists only in-frame clones, some missing. The table records around 230,000 clones, just over 85% of them present only once. The sample was peripheral blood. All receptors derive from a man between 25 and 39 years old who had recovered from COVID-19.

This clone was recorded a few times. The chain uses TRBV6-4 and TRBJ1-5; TRBD1 matches 7 bases. Germline V gene sequence: CDR1 MRHNA, CDR2 SNTAGT. The CDR3 length is 14 residues. The V gene end was trimmed by 4 bases and the J gene end by 5 bases; junction bases not matched to a gene: 5. CDR3 residues: CASSVRTGHQPQHF. CDR3 sequence (DNA): TGTGCCAGCAGTGTCCGGACAGGTCATCAGCCCCAGCATTTT.

This chain connects TRBV12-3 or TRBV12-4 to TRBJ1-5; possible D gene TRBD1, 6 bases. CDR3 length: 13 amino acids. Trimming removed 6 bases from V and 6 bases from J, with 12 bases in between. This CDR3 is CASSTQGIQPQHF. For the CDR3, the DNA is TGTGCCAGCAGCACGCAGGGGATTCAGCCCCAGCATTTT.

The chain recombines TRBV27 with TRBJ2-7; tentative D call: TRBD1 (6 bases). Germline V gives CDR1 MNHEY, CDR2 SMNVEV (reference sequence). Between the trimmed V and J ends, which lost 3 bases and 3 bases, there was a span of 12 bases. This CDR3 region has 14 residues. The CDR3 is CASSFSGGNYEQYF. Here the CDR3 DNA reads TGTGCCAGCAGTTTCAGTGGGGGCAACTACGAGCAGTACTTC.

This clone was seen a single time. This sequence joins TRBV18 and TRBJ1-2; tentative D call: TRBD1 (6 bases). Germline loops: CDR1 KGHSH, CDR2 LQKENI. Trimming left V 4 bases short and J 8 bases short, with 20 bases between. This CDR3 is built from 15 residues. CDR3 coding DNA: TGTGCCAGCTCACTAGGACAGAGTATGAGGACCGGCTACACCTTC. Its protein is CASSLGQSMRTGYTF.

This clone has a handful of counts. The chain joins TRBV6-4 to TRBJ2-1, with 9 bases fitting TRBD2. J lost 9 bases, V lost 6 bases, and 12 bases had no gene match. Germline values: CDR1 MRHNA, CDR2 SNTAGT. This CDR3 is built from 15 residues. CDR3 nucleotide sequence: TGTGCCAGCAGAGATGAAGCGGGGGGCCCCTTTGAGCAGTTCTTC. It encodes CASRDEAGGPFEQFF.

In this sample, this clone turned up once. The chain is built from TRBV5-1 and TRBJ2-5; 7 nucleotides line up with TRBD1. Germline-derived CDR1 and CDR2 are SGHRS and YFSETQ. V gave up 4 bases and J gave up 5 bases; unmatched junction bases: 11. This CDR3 has 15 amino acids. The CDR3 nucleotides read TGCGCCAGCAGCGTAACAGGGGTCCCGGGGGAGACCCAGTACTTC. Translated, it gives CASSVTGVPGETQYF.

This chain joins TRBV7-9 and TRBJ2-1, with 7 bases that match TRBD1. CDR3 length: 16 amino acids. Per germline, CDR1 SEHNR and CDR2 FQNEAQ (reference sequence). V was clipped by 3 bases and J by 5 bases; unmatched bases: 10. CDR3: CASSLTDRWSHNEQFF. As DNA, the CDR3 is TGTGCCAGCAGCTTGACGGACAGGTGGTCCCACAATGAGCAGTTCTTC.

This chain connects TRBV30 to TRBJ1-1, with unresolved D. The V end was cut by 4 bases, the J end by 1 base, with 7 bases between. The V gene's germline CDR1 is GTSNPN and CDR2 SVGIG (reference sequence). The CDR3 is 12 residues long. This chain's CDR3 is CAWIEGNTEAFF. CDR3 nucleotide sequence: TGTGCCTGGATTGAGGGGAACACTGAAGCTTTCTTT.

V is TRBV6-1 and J is TRBJ2-1, with 8 positions matching TRBD1. With 2 bases clipped from V and 0 bases from J, the junction kept 9 bases outside the gene matches. Germline V gene data show CDR1 as MNHNS and CDR2 as SASEGT. This CDR3 is built from 18 residues. CDR3 in amino acids: CASSELGQARSSYNEQFF. The CDR3 DNA follows: TGTGCCAGCAGTGAATTGGGACAGGCTAGAAGCTCCTACAATGAGCAGTTCTTC.

The rearrangement links TRBV5-1 to TRBJ1-1; TRBD1 aligns across 9 bases. CDR3 length: 14 amino acids. Per the germline V gene, CDR1 is SGHRS and CDR2 is YFSETQ. J was trimmed by 4 bases and V by 4 bases; bases with no gene match: 5. In nucleotides, the CDR3 is TGCGCCAGCAGCCGGGACAGGGAGAGCACTGAAGCTTTCTTT. It codes for CASSRDRESTEAFF.

The chain recombines TRBV5-1 with TRBJ1-1; 8 bases align to TRBD1. The CDR3 covers 16 residues. The germline gives CDR1 SGHRS, CDR2 YFSETQ. V lost 5 bases, J lost 0 bases, and 9 bases stayed unmatched. The CDR3 reads CASRITGGEVNTEAFF. The CDR3, as DNA: TGCGCCAGCAGAATAACAGGGGGGGAAGTGAACACTGAAGCTTTCTTT.

A single count supports this clone. The chain couples TRBV4-2 to TRBJ2-2; no clear D. This CDR3 is built from 17 residues. V was shortened by 0 bases and J by 0 bases, with 11 bases between the two germline ends. The germline CDR1 and CDR2 sequences are LGHNA and YNFKEQ. CDR3: CASSQDLVVANTGELFF. DNA for the CDR3: TGTGCCAGCAGCCAAGATCTTGTAGTCGCGAACACCGGGGAGCTGTTTTTT.

The gene calls are TRBV6-5 and TRBJ1-1, with 8 bases matching TRBD1. The CDR3 runs 16 residues. Germline lookup yields CDR1 MNHEY and CDR2 SVGAGI. Trimming at V came to 2 bases and at J to 4 bases, leaving 9 bases not matched to a gene. The CDR3 coding sequence is TGTGCCAGCAGTTACACTGGACAGGGAGTGGGCACTGAAGCTTTCTTT. The encoded protein is CASSYTGQGVGTEAFF.

V usage is TRBV11-2 and J usage is TRBJ1-1; 11 positions match TRBD1. V shed 3 bases and J 5 bases; nucleotides not matched to a gene: 2. This CDR3 region has 14 residues. CDR1 SGHAT and CDR2 FQNNGV come from the germline V gene. CDR3 sequence reads: CASSFGTGGTEAFF. The CDR3 nucleotides read TGTGCCAGCAGCTTTGGGACAGGGGGAACTGAAGCTTTCTTT.

This chain joins TRBV5-4 and TRBJ1-6, with D hard to call. Trimming left V 0 bases short and J 5 bases short, with 6 bases between. Per the germline V gene, CDR1 is SGHNT and CDR2 is YYREEE (reference sequence). The CDR3 is 14 residues long. CDR3 in amino acids: CASSLGRNNSPLHF. Written as DNA, the CDR3 is TGTGCCAGCAGCTTGGGGCGGAATAATTCACCCCTCCACTTT.

V is TRBV9 and J is TRBJ2-2; 11 bases align to TRBD2. CDR1 is SGDLS and CDR2 is YYNGEE in the germline V gene. V lost 2 bases and J lost 1; bases outside the gene matches: 1. The length of the CDR3 is 16 residues. The DNA for the CDR3 is TGTGCCAGCAGCGTTAGCGGGGGGGGGAACACCGGGGAGCTGTTTTTT. Amino acid sequence: CASSVSGGGNTGELFF.

There are a few counts of this clone. V and J are TRBV3-1 (or the pseudogene TRBV3-2) and TRBJ1-3; perhaps TRBD1 as D (6 bases). The germline V and J ends were trimmed by 1 base and 6 bases, with 10 bases remaining between them. The germline gives CDR1 LGHDT, CDR2 YNNKEL (reference sequence). CDR3 size: 14 residues. This chain's CDR3 is CASSQAPGVNTIYF. CDR3 bases: TGTGCCAGCAGCCAAGCCCCAGGGGTAAACACCATATATTTT.

The chain links TRBV6-5 to TRBJ1-5; no definite D call. Germline values: CDR1 MNHEY, CDR2 SVGAGI. The V and J ends lost 4 bases and 3 bases respectively, with 13 bases between them. The CDR3 loop spans 15 amino acids. The CDR3 bases are TGTGCCAGCAGTTCATTCAGGAATTTCAATCAGCCCCAGCATTTT. Translated, it gives CASSSFRNFNQPQHF.

The rearrangement links TRBV6-6 to TRBJ2-2; D may be TRBD2 (7 bases). From germline, CDR1 is MNHNY and CDR2 SVGAGI (reference sequence). V was trimmed by 0 bases and J by 4 bases, leaving 9 bases between them. This CDR3 region has 15 residues. The CDR3 region is CASSYSGGPTGELFF. The CDR3 coding sequence is TGTGCCAGCAGTTACTCGGGGGGGCCCACCGGGGAGCTGTTTTTT.